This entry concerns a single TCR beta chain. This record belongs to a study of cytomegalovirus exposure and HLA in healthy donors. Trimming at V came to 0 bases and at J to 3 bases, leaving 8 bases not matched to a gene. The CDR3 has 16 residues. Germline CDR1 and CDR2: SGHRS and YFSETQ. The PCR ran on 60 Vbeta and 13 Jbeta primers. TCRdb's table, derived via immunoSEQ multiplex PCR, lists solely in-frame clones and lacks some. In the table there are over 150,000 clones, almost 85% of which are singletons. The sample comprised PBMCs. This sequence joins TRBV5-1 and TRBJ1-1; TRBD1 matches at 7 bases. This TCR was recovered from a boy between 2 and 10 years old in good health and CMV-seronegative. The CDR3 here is CASSLEAGGSYTEAFF. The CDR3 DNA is TGCGCCAGCAGCTTGGAGGCAGGGGGTAGTTACACTGAAGCTTTCTTT.